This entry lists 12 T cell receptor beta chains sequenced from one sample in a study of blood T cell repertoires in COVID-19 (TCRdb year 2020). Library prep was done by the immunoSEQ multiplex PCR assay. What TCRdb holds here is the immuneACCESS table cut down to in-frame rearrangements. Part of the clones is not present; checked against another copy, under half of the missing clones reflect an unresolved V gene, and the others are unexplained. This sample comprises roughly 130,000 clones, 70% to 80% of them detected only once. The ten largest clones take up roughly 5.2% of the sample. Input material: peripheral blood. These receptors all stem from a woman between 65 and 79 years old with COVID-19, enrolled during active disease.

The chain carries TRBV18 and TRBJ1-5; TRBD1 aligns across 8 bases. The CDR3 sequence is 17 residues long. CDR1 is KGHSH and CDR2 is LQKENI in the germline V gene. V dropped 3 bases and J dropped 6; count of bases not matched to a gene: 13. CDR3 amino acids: CASSPLPLDRGIQPQHF. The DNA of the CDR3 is TGTGCCAGCTCACCCCTCCCTCTTGACAGGGGCATTCAGCCCCAGCATTTT.

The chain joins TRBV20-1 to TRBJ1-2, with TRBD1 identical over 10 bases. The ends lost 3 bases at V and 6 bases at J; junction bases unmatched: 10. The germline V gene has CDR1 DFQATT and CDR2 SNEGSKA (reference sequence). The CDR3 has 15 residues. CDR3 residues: CSASRQGAGSDGYTF. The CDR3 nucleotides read TGCAGTGCTAGTCGACAGGGGGCAGGTTCAGATGGCTACACCTTC.

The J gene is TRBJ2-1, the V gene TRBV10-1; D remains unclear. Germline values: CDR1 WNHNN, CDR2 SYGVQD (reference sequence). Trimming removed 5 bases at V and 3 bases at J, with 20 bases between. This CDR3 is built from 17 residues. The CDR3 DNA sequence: TGCGCCAGCAGTCCGCTAGGAGCCCACGATATCTACAATGAGCAGTTCTTC. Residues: CASSPLGAHDIYNEQFF.

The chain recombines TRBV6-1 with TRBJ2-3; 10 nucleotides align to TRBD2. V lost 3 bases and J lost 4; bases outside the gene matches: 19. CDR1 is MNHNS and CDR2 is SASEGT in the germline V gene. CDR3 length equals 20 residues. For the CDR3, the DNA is TGTGCCAGCAGTGAGAGGAGTAGGGGGACTAGCGTAGTATTTGCAGATACGCAGTATTTT. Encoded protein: CASSERSRGTSVVFADTQYF.

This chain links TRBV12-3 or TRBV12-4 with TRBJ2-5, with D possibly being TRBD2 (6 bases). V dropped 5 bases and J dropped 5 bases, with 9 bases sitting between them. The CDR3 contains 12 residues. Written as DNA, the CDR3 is TGTGCCAGCAGTGCGGGGCGGGAGACCCAGTACTTC. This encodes CASSAGRETQYF.

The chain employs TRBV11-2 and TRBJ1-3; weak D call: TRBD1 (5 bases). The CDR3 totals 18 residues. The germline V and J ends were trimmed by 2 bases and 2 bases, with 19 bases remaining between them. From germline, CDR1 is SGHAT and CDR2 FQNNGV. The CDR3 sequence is CASSLLRIQESTGNTIYF. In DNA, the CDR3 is TGTGCCAGCAGCTTATTGCGGATACAGGAAAGTACTGGAAACACCATATATTTT.

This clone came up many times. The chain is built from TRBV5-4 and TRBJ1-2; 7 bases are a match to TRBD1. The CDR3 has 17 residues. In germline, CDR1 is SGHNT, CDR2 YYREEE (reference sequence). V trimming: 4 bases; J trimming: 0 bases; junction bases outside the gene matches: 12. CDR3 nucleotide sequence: TGTGCCAGCAGCCCCCGACAGGGAAAGTCTGCTAACTATGGCTACACCTTC. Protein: CASSPRQGKSANYGYTF.

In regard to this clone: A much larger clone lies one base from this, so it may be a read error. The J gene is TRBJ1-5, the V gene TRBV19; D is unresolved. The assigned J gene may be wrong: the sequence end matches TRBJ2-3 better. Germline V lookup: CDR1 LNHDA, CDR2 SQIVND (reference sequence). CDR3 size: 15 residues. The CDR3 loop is CASSSGSTFNQPQYF. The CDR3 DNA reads TGTGCCAGTTCTTCAGGCAGCACATTCAATCAGCCCCAGTATTTT.

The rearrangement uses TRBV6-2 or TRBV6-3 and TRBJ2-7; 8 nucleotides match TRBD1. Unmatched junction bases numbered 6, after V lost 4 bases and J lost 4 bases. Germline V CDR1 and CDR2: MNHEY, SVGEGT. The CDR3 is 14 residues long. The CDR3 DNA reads TGTGCCAGCAGTTCCGGGACAGGTCAATACGAGCAGTACTTC. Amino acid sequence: CASSSGTGQYEQYF.

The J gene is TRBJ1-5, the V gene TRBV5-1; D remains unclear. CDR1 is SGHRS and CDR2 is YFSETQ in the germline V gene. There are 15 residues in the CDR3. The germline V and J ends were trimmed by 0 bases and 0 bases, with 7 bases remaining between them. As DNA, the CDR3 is TGCGCCAGCAGCTTGGACCCGAGTAGCAATCAGCCCCAGCATTTT. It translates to CASSLDPSSNQPQHF.

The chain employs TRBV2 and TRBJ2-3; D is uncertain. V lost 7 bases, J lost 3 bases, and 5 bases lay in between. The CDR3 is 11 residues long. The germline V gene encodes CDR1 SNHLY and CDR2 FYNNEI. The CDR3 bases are TGTGCCAGCACTCAGACAGATACGCAGTATTTT. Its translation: CASTQTDTQYF.

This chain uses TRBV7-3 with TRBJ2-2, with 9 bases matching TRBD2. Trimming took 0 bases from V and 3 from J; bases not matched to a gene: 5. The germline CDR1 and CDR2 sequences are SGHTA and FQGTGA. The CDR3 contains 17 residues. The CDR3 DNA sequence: TGTGCCAGCAGCTTAACGCTAGCGGGGCCTGACACCGGGGAGCTGTTTTTT. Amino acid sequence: CASSLTLAGPDTGELFF.